Shown below are 2 T cell receptor beta chains from a single sample sequenced in a study of T cell repertoires in cytomegalovirus infection. Each CDR3 protein gets one entry after TCRdb re-called the reads with MiXCR. This table holds under 200,000 distinct CDR3 sequences, more than 9% found once. The sample taken for sequencing was PBMCs. The receptors here all came from a human donor in good health (CMV status not recorded). Some clones in this sample may be carry-over from other donors' samples.

This clonotype was recorded many times. The chain has TRBV11-2 and TRBJ2-2; no clear D gene. V was cut by 6 bases and J by 5 bases, with 10 bases left in between. The CDR3 runs 13 residues. The germline gives CDR1 SGHAT, CDR2 FQNNGV. This CDR3 is CASSHSMTGELFF. The DNA for the CDR3 is TGTGCCAGCAGTCATAGTATGACCGGGGAGCTGTTTTTT.

This clonotype was observed at least ten times. The chain is built from TRBV20-1 and TRBJ2-1; perhaps D is TRBD1 or TRBD2 (5 bases each). Deletions cut 5 bases from V and 8 bases from J, with 16 bases between. The germline gives CDR1 DFQATT, CDR2 SNEGSKA (reference sequence). The CDR3 totals 13 residues. The CDR3 reads CSAYGATADEQFF. The CDR3 nucleotides are TGCAGTGCTTACGGGGCAACCGCGGATGAGCAGTTCTTC.